The rows below give T cell receptor beta chains drawn from one sample of a study of technical replicates of blood from several donors. Clones were read by immunoSEQ multiplex PCR, and TCRdb kept only the in-frame ones, dropping some. The table has around 70,000 clones, 95% to 97% seen once. The sample was T cells isolated from PBMCs. These receptors all stem from a human donor in good health. CDR3s include the opening cysteine and the closing phenylalanine or tryptophan. The order of the fields is clone size, V gene, D gene, J gene, CDR3 protein, CDR3 DNA. D genes are given only for firm matches. Clone size is not always given. Where it is, it says once, few, many or a class for expanded clones.

.,TRBV2,.,TRBJ2-3,CASTMTEDTQYF,TGTGCCAGCACCATGACTGAAGATACGCAGTATTTT
.,TRBV6-5,TRBD1,TRBJ2-7,CASSYTQGFSYEQYF,TGTGCCAGCAGTTACACACAGGGGTTCTCCTACGAGCAGTACTTC
.,TRBV4-3,.,TRBJ2-3,CASSQDTGSTDTQYF,TGCGCCAGCAGCCAAGACACAGGGAGCACAGATACGCAGTATTTT
.,TRBV2,.,TRBJ1-5,CASSDRRGSDQPQHF,TGTGCCAGCAGTGATCGGAGGGGAAGTGATCAGCCCCAGCATTTT
.,TRBV5-1,.,TRBJ2-1,CASSYTVIRLTSNEQFF,TGCGCCAGCAGCTACACGGTTATCAGGCTTACAAGCAATGAGCAGTTCTTC
once,TRBV6-5,TRBD2,TRBJ2-7,CASSLRTSGYYEQYF,TGTGCCAGCAGCCTCCGGACTAGCGGTTACTACGAGCAGTACTTC
once,TRBV25-1,.,TRBJ1-1,CASSVYREVNTEAFF,TGTGCCAGCAGTGTATACAGGGAAGTGAACACTGAAGCTTTCTTT
.,TRBV6-6,.,TRBJ1-1,CASSPPGGTNTEAFF,TGTGCCAGCAGTCCCCCAGGTGGTACGAACACTGAAGCTTTCTTT
.,TRBV5-1,.,TRBJ2-7,CASSLDTYEQYF,TGCGCCAGCAGCTTGGACACCTACGAGCAGTACTTC
.,TRBV5-1,TRBD1,TRBJ2-7,CASNRDRSYEQYF,TGCGCCAGTAACCGGGACAGAAGCTACGAGCAGTACTTC
.,TRBV4-1,TRBD2,TRBJ2-2,CASSQGLAGVVTGELFF,TGCGCCAGCAGCCAAGGGCTAGCGGGCGTGGTCACCGGGGAGCTGTTTTTT